Presented here are 5 T cell receptor beta chains from one specimen sequenced in a study of blood T cell repertoires in COVID-19 (TCRdb year 2020). The method was the immunoSEQ multiplex PCR assay. Here the immuneACCESS table is served through TCRdb, limited to in-frame sequences with V and J called. Missing clones are a known gap in these copies; in checked studies unresolved V genes cover under half, and the rest lacks a known reason. This sample is represented by over 85,000 clones; 87% of them were singletons. The ten largest make up 3.5% to 5.5% of the sample. The sample taken for sequencing was peripheral blood. These receptor sequences come from a man aged 65 to 85 with acute or convalescent COVID-19.

The chain combines TRBV5-1 with TRBJ1-4; D unclear. CDR3 size: 15 residues. The V and J ends lost 1 base and 0 bases respectively, with 7 bases between them. Germline CDR1 is SGHRS and CDR2 is YFSETQ. The CDR3, as DNA: TGCGCCAGCAGCTTGACTCGTGCAACTAATGAAAAACTGTTTTTT. Its protein is CASSLTRATNEKLFF.

The chain links TRBV7-8 to TRBJ2-7; D is ambiguous. The CDR3 is made up of 13 amino acids. The germline CDR1 and CDR2 sequences are SGHVS and FQNEAQ. V was trimmed by 5 bases and J by 3 bases, leaving 11 bases between them. Written as DNA, the CDR3 is TGTGCCAGCAGCCGCCAGAGACTCTACGAGCAGTACTTC. It is translated as CASSRQRLYEQYF. Together with reference TRBV7-8 and TRBJ2-7, the CDR3 gives the full variable domain: GAGVSQSPRYKVAKRGQDVALRCDPISGHVSLFWYQQALGQGPEFLTYFQNEAQLDKSGLPSDRFFAERPEGSVSTLKIQRTQQEDSAVYLCASSRQRLYEQYFGPGTRLTVT.

The J gene is TRBJ2-1, the V gene TRBV6-1; 8 nucleotides agree with TRBD2. This CDR3 comprises 16 residues. Per the germline V gene, CDR1 is MNHNS and CDR2 is SASEGT. With V trimmed by 4 bases and J by 7 bases, 12 bases remained unmatched. The CDR3 nucleotides are TGTGCCAGCAGTGGACACGGGGGGGCCATATTGAATGAGCAGTTCTTC. Translating gives CASSGHGGAILNEQFF.

This chain connects TRBV6-1 to TRBJ2-2; 8 positions agree with TRBD2. V lost 4 bases to trimming and J lost 4 bases; unmatched junction nucleotides: 8. The germline V gene has CDR1 MNHNS and CDR2 SASEGT. The CDR3 runs to 16 residues. CDR3 sequence reads: CASSGRTSSGTGELFF. In nucleotides, the CDR3 is TGTGCCAGCAGTGGCAGGACTAGCAGTGGCACCGGGGAGCTGTTTTTT.

The CDR3 sequence: CASSPQGYTEAFF. In DNA, the CDR3 is TGTGCCAGCAGCCCCCAGGGGTATACTGAAGCTTTCTTT. The chain employs TRBV7-8 and TRBJ1-1, with D possibly being TRBD1 (6 bases). The CDR3 is 13 amino acids. The germline gives CDR1 SGHVS, CDR2 FQNEAQ. Trimming pared 5 bases from V and 5 bases from J, leaving 12 bases between.